Below, 32 T cell receptor beta chains from the same sample are listed, as sequenced in a study of OX40 agonist ivuxolimab in advanced cancers. Generated by immunoSEQ multiplex PCR, the TCRdb table keeps only in-frame clones and is missing some. The sample lists about 75,000 clones, roughly 86% occurring once. Material: CD4+ or CD8+ T cells sorted from blood, obtained in a trial of the OX40 agonist ivuxolimab. The receptors originated from an adult with an advanced solid tumor such as melanoma, head and neck, liver or kidney cancer.

The chain is built from TRBV11-2 and TRBJ2-7; D gene unclear. Germline CDR1 is SGHAT and CDR2 is FQNNGV. The CDR3 extends over 15 amino acids. Trimming left V 1 base short and J 2 bases short, with 12 bases between. The CDR3 DNA is TGTGCCAGCAGCTTAGGCTTAGGTGGGACCTACGAGCAGTACTTC. Translated, it gives CASSLGLGGTYEQYF.

The chain combines TRBV18 with TRBJ1-4; TRBD1 aligns across 9 bases. Per germline, CDR1 KGHSH and CDR2 LQKENI. This CDR3 region has 14 residues. Trimming removed 3 bases from V and 8 bases from J; junction bases left unmatched: 4. The CDR3 is CASSPDRGGEKLFF. The CDR3 DNA follows: TGTGCCAGCTCACCGGACAGGGGAGGAGAAAAACTGTTTTTT.

This chain joins TRBV4-1 and TRBJ1-4, with D possibly being TRBD1 (6 bases). V lost 0 bases and J 10 bases, leaving 12 bases between the germline ends. Looked up from germline, CDR1 is MGHRA and CDR2 is YSYEKL. The CDR3 is made up of 14 amino acids. Written as DNA, the CDR3 is TGCGCCAGCAGCCAAGAAGGCCTAGGGGGAAAACTGTTTTTT. Its protein product is CASSQEGLGGKLFF.

This chain connects TRBV5-4 to TRBJ2-7; D is unclear. V was pared by 4 bases and J by 3 bases, with 14 bases between. The CDR3 extends over 14 amino acids. Looked up from germline, CDR1 is SGHNT and CDR2 is YYREEE (reference sequence). The CDR3 coding sequence is TGTGCCAGCAGCCGGACCAGCCCCCTCTACGAGCAGTACTTC. Its translation is CASSRTSPLYEQYF.

CDR3 sequence (DNA): TGTGCCAGCAGCCCCGAAGGGCAGCGGATTGCTTACGAGCAGTACTTC. Its translation is CASSPEGQRIAYEQYF. V and J are TRBV5-6 and TRBJ2-7; D possibly corresponds to TRBD2 (5 bases). The V and J ends lost 4 bases and 4 bases respectively, with 21 bases between them. This CDR3 has 16 residues. Germline V gene data show CDR1 as SGHDT and CDR2 as YYEEEE.

This rearrangement joins TRBV5-1 to TRBJ2-5; 9 bases are shared with TRBD2. Germline CDR1 reads SGHRS; CDR2 reads YFSETQ. The CDR3 loop spans 16 amino acids. Unmatched junction bases numbered 12, after V lost 4 bases and J lost 5 bases. CDR3 sequence (DNA): TGCGCCAGCAGCAGTAGCGGGGGTTCCGTTCGGGAGACCCAGTACTTC. Amino acids: CASSSSGGSVRETQYF.

The chain employs TRBV9 and TRBJ1-2, with TRBD1 identical over 8 bases. The CDR3 spans 16 residues. The ends lost 0 bases at V and 3 bases at J; junction bases unmatched: 7. CDR1 SGDLS and CDR2 YYNGEE come from the germline V gene. The CDR3 bases are TGTGCCAGCAGCGTAGGTCGAGCAGGGGGCTACTATGGCTACACCTTC. Protein sequence: CASSVGRAGGYYGYTF.

A word on this clone: This sample includes further DNA sequences coding for the same CDR3. The chain employs TRBV10-3 and TRBJ2-5; D unresolved. This CDR3 contains 11 residues. Germline V gives CDR1 ENHRY, CDR2 SYGVKD. V gave up 3 bases and J gave up 5 bases, with 4 bases separating them. For the CDR3, the DNA is TGTGCCATCAGTGACTTGGAGACCCAGTACTTC. This encodes CAISDLETQYF.

The chain combines TRBV25-1 with TRBJ1-1; 7 bases agree with TRBD1. The CDR3 extends over 14 amino acids. Trimming removed 7 bases from V and 1 base from J; junction bases left unmatched: 6. Germline loops: CDR1 MGHDK, CDR2 SYGVNS. The CDR3 DNA follows: TGTGCCAGCACCCGGGACAGCGGGAACACTGAAGCTTTCTTT. Translated, it gives CASTRDSGNTEAFF.

This rearrangement joins TRBV6-5 to TRBJ1-3; possibly TRBD1 for D (5 bases). Looked up from germline, CDR1 is MNHEY and CDR2 is SVGAGI. Trimming removed 5 bases at V and 0 bases at J, with 11 bases between. This CDR3 has 15 amino acids. CDR3 amino acids: CASSIDRGSGNTIYF. The CDR3 DNA sequence: TGTGCCAGCAGTATTGATAGGGGCTCTGGAAACACCATATATTTT.

The chain has TRBV6-1 and TRBJ2-7, with no clear D. V shed 6 bases and J shed 3 bases, with 3 bases lying between them. The CDR3 consists of 10 residues. Germline V gene lookup returns CDR1 MNHNS and CDR2 SASEGT. The DNA for the CDR3 is TGTGCCAGCAGGAACTACGAGCAGTACTTC. Amino acid sequence: CASRNYEQYF.

V gene TRBV4-1 combines with J gene TRBJ1-2, with D hard to call. The CDR3 length is 15 residues. Germline V CDR1 and CDR2: MGHRA, YSYEKL. The V and J ends lost 3 bases and 0 bases respectively, with 11 bases between them. The CDR3 loop is CASSQQGGTNYGYTF. Here the CDR3 DNA reads TGCGCCAGCAGCCAGCAAGGCGGAACTAACTATGGCTACACCTTC.

The chain couples TRBV19 to TRBJ2-1; 14 nucleotides match TRBD2. Germline V gene data show CDR1 as LNHDA and CDR2 as SQIVND (reference sequence). CDR3 length: 14 amino acids. J lost 9 bases, V lost 8 bases, and 6 bases had no gene match. CDR3 nucleotides: TGTGCCAGTGGGGGACTAGCGGGAGTTGGTGAGCAGTTCTTC. Its translation: CASGGLAGVGEQFF.

V and J are TRBV28 and TRBJ2-7; D is uncertain. The V gene lost 1 base and the J gene lost 2 bases, with 3 bases spanning the gap. Germline V gene lookup returns CDR1 MDHEN and CDR2 SYDVKM. This CDR3 contains 12 residues. CDR3 bases: TGTGCCAGCAGTTTATCCACCTACGAGCAGTACTTC. Translating gives CASSLSTYEQYF.

The gene calls are TRBV5-1 and TRBJ2-7; D is possibly TRBD1 (5 bases). Trimming shortened V by 0 bases and J by 2 bases, and 9 bases separated the two germline ends. Germline CDR1 reads SGHRS; CDR2 reads YFSETQ. The length of the CDR3 is 14 residues. The chain's CDR3 is CASSLAGFTYEQYF. The CDR3 DNA reads TGCGCCAGCAGCTTGGCAGGGTTTACCTACGAGCAGTACTTC.

This chain connects TRBV6-5 to TRBJ1-2, with a possible D match to TRBD1 (6 bases). The CDR3 has 13 residues. With 2 bases removed from V and 5 bases from J, the gap between germline ends came to 9 bases. CDR1 MNHEY and CDR2 SVGAGI come from the germline V gene. Here the CDR3 reads CASSYTGMYGYTF. Here the CDR3 DNA reads TGTGCCAGCAGTTACACAGGGATGTATGGCTACACCTTC.

This rearrangement joins TRBV28 to TRBJ2-2, with TRBD2 matching 8 bases. J was trimmed by 7 bases and V by 5 bases; bases with no gene match: 12. The CDR3 totals 16 residues. Per germline, CDR1 MDHEN and CDR2 SYDVKM. The CDR3 bases are TGTGCCAGCAGTCCCCTAGGTAGCGGGGTGGTCGGGGAGCTGTTTTTT. It specifies CASSPLGSGVVGELFF.

The chain uses TRBV6-1 and TRBJ2-5; D is uncertain. This CDR3 has 11 residues. CDR1 is MNHNS and CDR2 is SASEGT in the germline V gene. The V end lost 5 bases, the J end lost 4 bases, and 5 bases lay between the germline ends. CDR3 sequence: CASSYGETQYF. The CDR3 DNA is TGTGCCAGCAGTTACGGAGAGACCCAGTACTTC.

The V and J genes are TRBV19 and TRBJ2-2, with TRBD1 identical over 10 bases. CDR1 LNHDA and CDR2 SQIVND come from the germline V gene (reference sequence). With V trimmed by 5 bases and J by 0 bases, 6 bases remained unmatched. The CDR3 loop spans 17 amino acids. The CDR3 sequence is CASSGDRGPPNTGELFF. CDR3 DNA: TGTGCCAGTAGTGGGGACAGGGGTCCGCCGAACACCGGGGAGCTGTTTTTT.

This clone was seen only once. The chain couples TRBV18 to TRBJ2-3, with 10 bases fitting TRBD1. The J segment lost 4 bases and the V segment lost 4 bases, leaving 8 bases of the junction unmatched. In germline, CDR1 is KGHSH, CDR2 LQKENI. The CDR3 contains 16 residues. The CDR3 loop reads CASSQPGQGYADTQYF. CDR3 DNA: TGTGCCAGCTCACAACCGGGACAGGGGTATGCAGATACGCAGTATTTT.

This CDR3 is CASSQSYEQYF. DNA of the CDR3: TGCGCCAGCAGCCAAAGCTACGAGCAGTACTTC. The rearrangement uses TRBV4-1 and TRBJ2-7, with D unresolved. Trimming stripped 2 bases from V and 3 bases from J, with 2 bases between. The CDR3 consists of 11 residues. Germline V gives CDR1 MGHRA, CDR2 YSYEKL.

V is TRBV30 and J is TRBJ1-6; 12 bases are a match to TRBD1. After removal of 7 bases from V and 9 bases from J, the junction contained 7 bases not matched to a gene. The germline gives CDR1 GTSNPN, CDR2 SVGIG (reference sequence). The CDR3 has 14 residues. The CDR3 DNA reads as TGTGCCTACCAGGGACAGGGGGCCGGTTCACCCCTCCACTTT. Translating it yields CAYQGQGAGSPLHF.

The chain employs TRBV5-4 and TRBJ2-3; the match to TRBD1 covers 8 bases. The CDR3 runs to 13 residues. Germline V gene sequence: CDR1 SGHNT, CDR2 YYREEE (reference sequence). With V trimmed by 4 bases and J by 6 bases, 4 bases remained unmatched. CDR3 bases: TGTGCCAGCAGCCCAGACAGGGGCGATACGCAGTATTTT. Amino acid sequence: CASSPDRGDTQYF.

The rearrangement links TRBV10-3 to TRBJ2-5; TRBD2 agrees at 16 bases. CDR1 and CDR2 (germline): ENHRY, SYGVKD. This CDR3 region has 16 residues. Trimming removed 5 bases from V and 2 bases from J; junction bases left unmatched: 2. The chain's CDR3 is CAISPGLAGGQETQYF. In nucleotides, the CDR3 is TGTGCCATCAGTCCGGGACTAGCGGGAGGGCAAGAGACCCAGTACTTC.

This chain uses TRBV6-5 with TRBJ2-7, with TRBD1 matching over 7 bases. Trimming took 10 bases from V and 5 from J; bases not matched to a gene: 14. CDR1 is MNHEY, CDR2 SVGAGI, per germline. This CDR3 comprises 14 residues. The CDR3 loop reads CATLTRQGVNEQYF. The CDR3 DNA reads TGTGCCACCCTAACACGGCAGGGGGTAAACGAGCAGTACTTC.

The gene calls are TRBV11-2 and TRBJ2-1; the D gene is possibly TRBD2 (6 bases). V lost 3 bases and J lost 12, with 9 bases in between. The germline V gene has CDR1 SGHAT and CDR2 FQNNGV. The CDR3 runs to 11 residues. CDR3 in DNA: TGTGCCAGCAGCTTCAAAGCGGGGCAGTTCTTC. Protein: CASSFKAGQFF.

The gene calls are TRBV11-3 and TRBJ2-7; a weak D match, TRBD2 (7 bases). The CDR3 is made up of 14 amino acids. Germline CDR1 SGHNT, CDR2 YENEEA. The V end lost 5 bases, the J end lost 7 bases, and 18 bases lay between the germline ends. The CDR3 loop is CASSKGGTITEQYF. The CDR3 nucleotides read TGTGCCAGCAGCAAGGGGGGGACCATTACGGAGCAGTACTTC.

The rearrangement joins TRBV6-5 to TRBJ2-7; a possible D gene is TRBD2 (6 bases). V lost 6 bases and J 0 bases, leaving 12 bases between the germline ends. Germline loops: CDR1 MNHEY, CDR2 SVGAGI. The CDR3 runs to 14 residues. The CDR3 bases are TGTGCCAGCAGCTATAGCGGATACTCCTACGAGCAGTACTTC. It encodes CASSYSGYSYEQYF.

CDR3 coding DNA: TGTGCCAGCAGCTGGGGGTCCAACAATGAGCAGTTCTTC. It yields the protein CASSWGSNNEQFF. The rearrangement links TRBV6-4 to TRBJ2-1; D possibly matches TRBD1 or TRBD2 (5 bases each). Germline CDR1 reads MRHNA; CDR2 reads SNTAGT. This CDR3 is built from 13 residues. V lost 6 bases to trimming and J lost 5 bases, with 11 bases between them.

This chain connects TRBV7-2 to TRBJ1-1, with D possibly being TRBD1 (6 bases). Trimming removed 5 bases at V and 4 bases at J, with 14 bases between. Germline CDR1 reads SGHTA; CDR2 reads FQGNSA. The length of the CDR3 is 14 residues. Here the CDR3 DNA reads TGTGCCAGCAGCCGCGGACTAGGGGGCACTGAAGCTTTCTTT. Its protein product is CASSRGLGGTEAFF.

The genes are TRBV7-3 and TRBJ1-2; D possibly corresponds to TRBD1 (5 bases). Looked up from germline, CDR1 is SGHTA and CDR2 is FQGTGA. The CDR3 length is 16 residues. The ends were cut back, 5 bases at V and 7 bases at J, with 23 bases in the middle. Here the CDR3 DNA reads TGTGCCAGCAGCACCGACAGTCTTCTGCAAGCTTTTGGCTACACCTTC. Its protein product is CASSTDSLLQAFGYTF.

This clone turned up a few times. The chain couples TRBV30 to TRBJ1-3, with D possibly matching TRBD1 (5 bases). Trimming stripped 1 base from V and 0 bases from J, with 7 bases between. There are 14 residues in the CDR3. Germline V CDR1 and CDR2: GTSNPN, SVGIG (reference sequence). As DNA, the CDR3 is TGTGCCTGGAGTGAGGGGAGCTCTGGAAACACCATATATTTT. Protein product: CAWSEGSSGNTIYF.